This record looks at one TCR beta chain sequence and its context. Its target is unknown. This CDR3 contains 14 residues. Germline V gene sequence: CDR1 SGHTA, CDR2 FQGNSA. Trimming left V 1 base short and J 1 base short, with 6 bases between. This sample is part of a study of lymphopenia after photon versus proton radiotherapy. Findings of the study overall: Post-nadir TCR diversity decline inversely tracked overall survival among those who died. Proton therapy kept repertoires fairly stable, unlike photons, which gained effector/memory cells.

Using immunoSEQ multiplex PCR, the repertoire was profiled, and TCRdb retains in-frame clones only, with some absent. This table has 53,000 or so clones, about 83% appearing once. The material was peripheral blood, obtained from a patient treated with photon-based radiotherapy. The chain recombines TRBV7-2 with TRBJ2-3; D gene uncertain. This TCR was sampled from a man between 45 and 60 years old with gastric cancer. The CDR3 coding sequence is TGTGCCAGCAGCTTAGGTTTAGGCACAGATACGCAGTATTTT. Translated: CASSLGLGTDTQYF. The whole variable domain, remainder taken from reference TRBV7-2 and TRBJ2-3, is GAGVSQSPSNKVTEKGKDVELRCDPISGHTALYWYRQSLGQGLEFLIYFQGNSAPDKSGLPSDRFSAERTGGSVSTLTIQRTQQEDSAVYLCASSLGLGTDTQYFGPGTRLTVL.